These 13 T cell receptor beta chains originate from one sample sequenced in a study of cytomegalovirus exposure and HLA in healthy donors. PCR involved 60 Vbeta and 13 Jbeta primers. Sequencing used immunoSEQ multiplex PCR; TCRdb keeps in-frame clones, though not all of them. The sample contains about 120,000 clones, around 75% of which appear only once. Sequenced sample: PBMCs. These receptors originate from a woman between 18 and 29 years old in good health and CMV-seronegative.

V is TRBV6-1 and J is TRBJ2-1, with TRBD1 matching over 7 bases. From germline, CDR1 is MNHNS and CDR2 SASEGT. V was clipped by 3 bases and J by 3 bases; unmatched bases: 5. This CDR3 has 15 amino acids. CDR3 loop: CASSETGSNYNEQFF. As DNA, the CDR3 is TGTGCCAGCAGTGAGACAGGGTCCAACTACAATGAGCAGTTCTTC.

Here the CDR3 reads CAIREDRGRNQPQHF. The CDR3 nucleotides read TGTGCCATCAGGGAGGACAGGGGCAGGAATCAGCCCCAGCATTTT. The chain employs TRBV10-3 and TRBJ1-5; 9 bases line up with TRBD1. Germline assignment: CDR1 ENHRY and CDR2 SYGVKD. The CDR3 is 15 amino acids. The trim removed 6 bases at V and 4 bases at J, leaving 7 bases unmatched.

The CDR3 loop is CASSSWQGAYEQYF. The CDR3 coding sequence is TGTGCCAGCAGCTCTTGGCAGGGGGCCTACGAGCAGTACTTC. V and J are TRBV5-8 and TRBJ2-7, with TRBD1 matching 7 bases. The CDR3 is 14 residues long. V was clipped by 3 bases and J by 2 bases; unmatched bases: 5. From germline, CDR1 is SGHTS and CDR2 YDEGEE.

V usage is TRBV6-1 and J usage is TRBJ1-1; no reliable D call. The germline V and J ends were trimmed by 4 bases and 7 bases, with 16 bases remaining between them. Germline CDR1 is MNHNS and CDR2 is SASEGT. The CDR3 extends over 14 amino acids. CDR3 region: CASSATQNALEAFF. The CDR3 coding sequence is TGTGCCAGCAGTGCGACACAGAACGCTCTTGAAGCTTTCTTT.

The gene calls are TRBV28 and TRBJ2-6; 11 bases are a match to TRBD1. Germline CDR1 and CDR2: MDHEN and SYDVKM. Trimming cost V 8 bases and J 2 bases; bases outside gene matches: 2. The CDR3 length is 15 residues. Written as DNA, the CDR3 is TGTGCCAGCGGACAGGGGGCTGCTGGGGCCAACGTCCTGACTTTC. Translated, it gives CASGQGAAGANVLTF.

CDR3 amino acids: CASSPGLAGGYAYEQFF. The CDR3 nucleotides read TGCGCCAGCAGTCCTGGACTAGCGGGGGGGTATGCGTATGAGCAGTTCTTC. The chain has TRBV4-1 and TRBJ2-1; 15 nucleotides agree with TRBD2. The J segment lost 8 bases and the V segment lost 6 bases, leaving 11 bases of the junction unmatched. Germline assignment: CDR1 MGHRA and CDR2 YSYEKL. The CDR3 is made up of 17 amino acids.

The CDR3 is CASMRGGQGEKLFF. As DNA, the CDR3 is TGTGCCAGCATGCGAGGAGGACAGGGTGAAAAACTGTTTTTT. This chain uses TRBV28 with TRBJ1-4; 8 bases fit TRBD1. The CDR3 totals 14 residues. Germline assignment: CDR1 MDHEN and CDR2 SYDVKM. Trimming at V came to 7 bases and at J to 7 bases, leaving 8 bases not matched to a gene. Using reference TRBV28 and TRBJ1-4 for the parts outside the CDR3, the full variable domain is DVKVTQSSRYLVKRTGEKVFLECVQDMDHENMFWYRQDPGLGLRLIYFSYDVKMKEKGDIPEGYSVSREKKERFSLILESASTNQTSMYLCASMRGGQGEKLFFGSGTQLSVL.

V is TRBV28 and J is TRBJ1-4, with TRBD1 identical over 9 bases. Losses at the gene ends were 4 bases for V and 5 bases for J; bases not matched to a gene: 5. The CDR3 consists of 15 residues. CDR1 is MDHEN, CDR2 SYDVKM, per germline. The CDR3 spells CASSSRQGGNEKLFF. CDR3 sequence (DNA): TGTGCCAGCAGTTCACGACAGGGGGGGAATGAAAAACTGTTTTTT.

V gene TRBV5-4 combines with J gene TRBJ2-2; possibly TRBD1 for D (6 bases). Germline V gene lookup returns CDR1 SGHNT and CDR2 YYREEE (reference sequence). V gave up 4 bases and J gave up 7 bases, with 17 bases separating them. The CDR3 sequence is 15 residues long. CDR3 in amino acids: CASSHRTEKGGELFF. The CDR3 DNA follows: TGTGCCAGCAGCCACCGGACAGAGAAGGGCGGGGAGCTGTTTTTT. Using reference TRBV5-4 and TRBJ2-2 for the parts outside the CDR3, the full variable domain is ETGVTQSPTHLIKTRGQQVTLRCSSQSGHNTVSWYQQALGQGPQFIFQYYREEENGRGNFPPRFSGLQFPNYSSELNVNALELDDSALYLCASSHRTEKGGELFFGEGSRLTVL.

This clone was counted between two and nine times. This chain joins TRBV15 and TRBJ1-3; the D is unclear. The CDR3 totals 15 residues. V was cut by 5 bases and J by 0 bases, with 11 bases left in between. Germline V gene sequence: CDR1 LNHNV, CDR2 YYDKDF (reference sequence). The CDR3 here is CATSPGKTSGNTIYF. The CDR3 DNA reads TGTGCCACCAGCCCAGGAAAGACCTCTGGAAACACCATATATTTT. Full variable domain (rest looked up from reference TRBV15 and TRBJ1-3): DAMVIQNPRYQVTQFGKPVTLSCSQTLNHNVMYWYQQKSSQAPKLLFHYYDKDFNNEADTPDNFQSRRPNTSFCFLDIRSPGLGDTAMYLCATSPGKTSGNTIYFGEGSWLTVV.

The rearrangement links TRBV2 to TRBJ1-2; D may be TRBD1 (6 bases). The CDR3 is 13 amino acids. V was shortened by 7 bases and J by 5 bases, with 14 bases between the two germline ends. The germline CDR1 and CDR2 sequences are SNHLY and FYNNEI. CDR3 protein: CASKDRLGYGYTF. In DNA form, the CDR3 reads TGTGCCAGCAAAGACAGGTTGGGATATGGCTACACCTTC.

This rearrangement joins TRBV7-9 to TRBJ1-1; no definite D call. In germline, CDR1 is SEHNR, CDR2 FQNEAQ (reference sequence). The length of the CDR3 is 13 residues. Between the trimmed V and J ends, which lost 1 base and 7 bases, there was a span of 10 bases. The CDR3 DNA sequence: TGTGCCAGCAGCTTAGTGGGCAGAGATGAAGCTTTCTTT. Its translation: CASSLVGRDEAFF.

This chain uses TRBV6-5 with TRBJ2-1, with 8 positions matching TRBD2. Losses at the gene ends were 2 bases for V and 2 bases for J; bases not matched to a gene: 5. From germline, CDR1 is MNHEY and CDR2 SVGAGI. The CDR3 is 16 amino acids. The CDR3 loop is CASSYGPGLAYNEQFF. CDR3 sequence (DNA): TGTGCCAGCAGTTACGGACCGGGACTAGCCTACAATGAGCAGTTCTTC.